One sample yielded the 23 T cell receptor beta chains listed below, sequenced in a study of PD-1 blockade in classical Hodgkin lymphoma. Every patient relapsed after autologous stem cell transplantation, and brentuximab vedotin exposure varied. The data were produced by immunoSEQ multiplex PCR, yet TCRdb's version contains in-frame clones alone and is incomplete. The data contain roughly 81,000 clones, 85% to 95% of them singletons. This specimen was peripheral blood mononuclear cells (PBMCs), taken before the second cycle of nivolumab. The receptors shown here come from a human donor with classical Hodgkin lymphoma.

The chain uses TRBV10-2 and TRBJ2-3; D may be TRBD2 (6 bases). The CDR3 has 13 residues. CDR1 and CDR2 from the germline V gene are WSHSY and SAAADI. V lost 6 bases and J lost 5, with 12 bases in between. The CDR3 is CASSPGVGDTQYF. The CDR3 nucleotides read TGCGCCAGCAGCCCGGGGGTTGGAGATACGCAGTATTTT.

The chain has TRBV5-1 and TRBJ2-2; D is ambiguous. The CDR3 totals 13 residues. Germline V lookup: CDR1 SGHRS, CDR2 YFSETQ. V was clipped by 2 bases and J by 4 bases, with 6 bases between them. The DNA for the CDR3 is TGCGCCAGCAGCTTAGGTAGCACCGGGGAGCTGTTTTTT. Protein product: CASSLGSTGELFF.

This sequence joins TRBV5-1 and TRBJ2-3; D may be TRBD2 (7 bases). The CDR3 loop spans 16 amino acids. Per the germline V gene, CDR1 is SGHRS and CDR2 is YFSETQ. Trimming stripped 4 bases from V and 4 bases from J, with 19 bases between. CDR3 nucleotides: TGCGCCAGCAGCCAGGGGACGGCGGGAGTGTCAGATACGCAGTATTTT. Its translation is CASSQGTAGVSDTQYF.

This clone was seen just once. The J gene is TRBJ1-2, the V gene TRBV27; D not certain. V was trimmed by 2 bases and J by 3 bases, leaving 13 bases between them. This CDR3 spans 15 amino acids. Germline V gives CDR1 MNHEY, CDR2 SMNVEV (reference sequence). The CDR3 sequence: CASSLTRTGDYGYTF. The CDR3 DNA is TGTGCCAGCAGTTTAACGCGGACGGGAGACTATGGCTACACCTTC.

The CDR3 DNA is TGTGCCAGCAGTGACTCGAAAGGGCTAGCGGGGGTCCACGAGCAGTACTTC. Amino acids: CASSDSKGLAGVHEQYF. The chain employs TRBV6-4 and TRBJ2-7; 10 bases match TRBD2. The CDR3 extends over 17 amino acids. Trimming took 0 bases from V and 5 from J; bases not matched to a gene: 10. Germline lookup yields CDR1 MRHNA and CDR2 SNTAGT.

This chain joins TRBV2 and TRBJ1-2; D call uncertain. With 8 bases removed from V and 13 bases from J, the gap between germline ends came to 26 bases. The CDR3 sequence is 14 residues long. CDR1 and CDR2 (germline): SNHLY, FYNNEI. This chain's CDR3 is CASRRTEALPLLTF. DNA of the CDR3: TGTGCCAGCCGCCGTACGGAGGCCCTCCCCCTTCTCACCTTC.

The chain is built from TRBV15 and TRBJ2-7; possible D gene TRBD1, 6 bases. From germline, CDR1 is LNHNV and CDR2 YYDKDF (reference sequence). V was pared by 2 bases and J by 2 bases, with 13 bases between. The CDR3 is 15 residues long. The CDR3 protein is CATSRYRDIPYEQYF. The CDR3 DNA reads TGTGCCACCAGCAGATACCGGGACATACCCTACGAGCAGTACTTC.

The V call is TRBV28, the J call TRBJ2-5; 8 nucleotides match TRBD2. The germline V gene encodes CDR1 MDHEN and CDR2 SYDVKM. The length of the CDR3 is 16 residues. V lost 5 bases and J lost 5; bases outside the gene matches: 13. CDR3 region: CASSAPTSEYVETQYF. The CDR3 region has the DNA TGTGCCAGCAGTGCGCCGACTAGCGAATATGTGGAGACCCAGTACTTC. The full variable domain, with the rest looked up from reference TRBV28 and TRBJ2-5, is DVKVTQSSRYLVKRTGEKVFLECVQDMDHENMFWYRQDPGLGLRLIYFSYDVKMKEKGDIPEGYSVSREKKERFSLILESASTNQTSMYLCASSAPTSEYVETQYFGPGTRLLVL.

V gene TRBV27 combines with J gene TRBJ2-7; 7 nucleotides agree with TRBD1. J was trimmed by 0 bases and V by 1 base; bases with no gene match: 18. CDR1 is MNHEY, CDR2 SMNVEV, per germline (reference sequence). CDR3 length equals 20 residues. CDR3: CASSLLYGGQAPPLSYEQYF. In DNA, the CDR3 is TGTGCCAGCAGTTTATTGTACGGTGGACAGGCCCCCCCCCTCTCCTACGAGCAGTACTTC.

The chain recombines TRBV5-4 with TRBJ1-4; the D gene is possibly TRBD1 (6 bases). Trimming stripped 2 bases from V and 5 bases from J, with 10 bases between. This CDR3 has 14 residues. Germline values: CDR1 SGHNT, CDR2 YYREEE (reference sequence). This CDR3 reads CASSFGQMNEKLFF. CDR3 nucleotide sequence: TGTGCCAGCAGCTTTGGACAGATGAATGAAAAACTGTTTTTT.

Only one count was recorded for this clone. V and J are TRBV6-6 and TRBJ1-1; possibly TRBD1 for D (5 bases). The CDR3 covers 15 residues. Germline V gene sequence: CDR1 MNHNY, CDR2 SVGAGI (reference sequence). The V gene lost 2 bases and the J gene lost 5 bases, with 15 bases spanning the gap. This CDR3 reads CASSYRGAGETEAFF. The CDR3, as DNA: TGTGCCAGCAGTTACCGTGGGGCCGGGGAGACTGAAGCTTTCTTT.

The chain employs TRBV7-9 and TRBJ2-7, with a weak D call TRBD2 (6 bases). The CDR3 consists of 14 residues. Germline loops: CDR1 SEHNR, CDR2 FQNEAQ (reference sequence). Between the trimmed V and J ends, which lost 10 bases and 2 bases, there was a span of 18 bases. The CDR3 region has the DNA TGTGCCACCTCTTTGGCTGGGAGGCCCTACGAGCAGTACTTC. Its translation is CATSLAGRPYEQYF. Variable domain in full (rest from reference TRBV7-9 and TRBJ2-7): DTGVSQNPRHKITKRGQNVTFRCDPISEHNRLYWYRQTLGQGPEFLTYFQNEAQLEKSRLLSDRFSAERPKGSFSTLEIQRTEQGDSAMYLCATSLAGRPYEQYFGPGTRLTVT.

The chain is built from TRBV6-6 and TRBJ2-1, with TRBD2 matching over 7 bases. J was trimmed by 8 bases and V by 8 bases; bases with no gene match: 12. CDR1 MNHNY and CDR2 SVGAGI come from the germline V gene (reference sequence). CDR3 length: 14 amino acids. CDR3 in DNA: TGTGCCAGCTACACTAGCGCCCACCGGGATGAGCAGTTCTTC. This encodes CASYTSAHRDEQFF.

The V call is TRBV5-4, the J call TRBJ1-4, with 8 bases matching TRBD1. The V and J ends lost 4 bases and 7 bases, in that order; junction bases with no gene match: 9. Germline V gives CDR1 SGHNT, CDR2 YYREEE (reference sequence). CDR3 length: 15 residues. The CDR3 coding sequence is TGTGCCAGCAGCCCGTCAGGGGGCGTCGGTGAAAAACTGTTTTTT. Translated, it gives CASSPSGGVGEKLFF.

The gene calls are TRBV5-4 and TRBJ2-7; D gene ambiguous. Germline V CDR1 and CDR2: SGHNT, YYREEE (reference sequence). The CDR3 has 13 residues. Trimming pared 2 bases from V and 4 bases from J, leaving 10 bases between. CDR3 nucleotide sequence: TGTGCCAGCAGCTTTATGGGCGTATACGAGCAGTACTTC. It specifies CASSFMGVYEQYF.

The V gene is TRBV6-5, the J gene TRBJ1-2; 7 bases are shared with TRBD1. Germline CDR1 MNHEY, CDR2 SVGAGI. This CDR3 contains 14 residues. V was clipped by 5 bases and J by 3 bases; unmatched bases: 6. The DNA of the CDR3 is TGTGCCAGCAGTGATCTGGACAGGTACTATGGCTACACCTTC. Encoded protein: CASSDLDRYYGYTF.

In this sample, this clone turned up a few times. The chain joins TRBV10-3 to TRBJ2-3; 10 nucleotides agree with TRBD2. Germline CDR1 reads ENHRY; CDR2 reads SYGVKD. V shed 2 bases and J 2 bases; nucleotides not matched to a gene: 10. This CDR3 is built from 18 residues. In DNA, the CDR3 is TGTGCCATCAGTGAGAAACTAGCGGGAACTCTTAACACAGATACGCAGTATTTT. It translates to CAISEKLAGTLNTDTQYF.

This chain uses TRBV10-3 with TRBJ1-2; tentatively, D is TRBD1 (6 bases). Per the germline V gene, CDR1 is ENHRY and CDR2 is SYGVKD. Trimming pared 10 bases from V and 3 bases from J, leaving 24 bases between. The CDR3 is 16 amino acids. As DNA, the CDR3 is TGTGCCACCGCGTTCAGCACAGGACAGTCAGACTATGGCTACACCTTC. Translation: CATAFSTGQSDYGYTF.

This chain uses TRBV11-3 with TRBJ2-1, with a possible D match to TRBD2 (6 bases). V was shortened by 1 base and J by 7 bases, with 17 bases between the two germline ends. CDR1 and CDR2 (germline): SGHNT, YENEEA. The CDR3 extends over 16 amino acids. CDR3 region: CASSLAGGLSYNEQFF. Here the CDR3 DNA reads TGTGCCAGCAGCTTAGCGGGCGGACTAAGTTATAATGAGCAGTTCTTC.

V and J are TRBV11-1 and TRBJ2-7; no firm D call. Trimming stripped 5 bases from V and 2 bases from J, with 16 bases between. Germline CDR1 and CDR2: SGHAT and FQDESV (reference sequence). The CDR3 totals 15 residues. CDR3 nucleotides: TGTGCCAGCAGCCCCCAACCGACCGGGCCCTACGAGCAGTACTTC. It is translated as CASSPQPTGPYEQYF.

The V gene is TRBV16, the J gene TRBJ2-1; TRBD1 might be the D (6 bases). Trimming left V 0 bases short and J 14 bases short, with 23 bases between. This CDR3 spans 16 amino acids. Germline lookup yields CDR1 KGHSY and CDR2 FQNENV. For the CDR3, the DNA is TGTGCCAGCAGCCAATCGGGGGCGGCAGGGAGCTCCATCGAGTTCTTC. Amino acids: CASSQSGAAGSSIEFF. Using reference TRBV16 and TRBJ2-1 for the parts outside the CDR3, the full variable domain is GEEVAQTPKHLVRGEGQKAKLYCAPIKGHSYVFWYQQVLKNEFKFLISFQNENVFDETGMPKERFSAKCLPNSPCSLEIQATKLEDSAVYFCASSQSGAAGSSIEFFGPGTRLTVL.

This clone was picked up a small number of times. The gene calls are TRBV4-2 and TRBJ2-1, with a tentative D call TRBD2 (7 bases). Trimming stripped 0 bases from V and 4 bases from J, with 16 bases between. CDR3 length: 17 amino acids. Germline values: CDR1 LGHNA, CDR2 YNFKEQ. CDR3 sequence: CASSQDGGASRYNEQFF. The CDR3 DNA reads TGTGCCAGCAGCCAAGATGGGGGGGCTAGCAGATACAATGAGCAGTTCTTC.

This chain joins TRBV25-1 and TRBJ2-7, with D perhaps TRBD1 (5 bases). This CDR3 spans 13 amino acids. Trimming pared 5 bases from V and 0 bases from J, leaving 8 bases between. Germline-derived CDR1 and CDR2 are MGHDK and SYGVNS. CDR3 protein: CASSQGASYEQYF. The DNA of the CDR3 is TGTGCCAGCAGTCAGGGTGCCTCCTACGAGCAGTACTTC.